This T cell receptor (beta chain) was obtained from a study of shared clonotypes between healthy human individuals. Whole-study findings and limits: Shared clonotypes: 4.5% to 5% naive CD4, around 3.4% naive CD8, less than 2.5% memory CD4, approximately 0.41% memory CD8.

Genomic DNA of every subset was divided equally among multiple immunoSEQ plates. TCRdb's table, derived via immunoSEQ multiplex PCR, lists solely in-frame clones and lacks some. In the table there are roughly 2 million clones, roughly 94% of which are singletons. Note on this clone: Its specificity is unknown. Other nucleotide sequences from this sample produce the same CDR3.

The junction had 4 bases not matched to a gene; V was cut back by 1 base and J by 1 base. The CDR3 covers 15 residues. Germline V gives CDR1 SEHNR, CDR2 FQNEAQ (reference sequence). Naive CD8 cells lacked CD45RO, underwent positive selection for CCR7 and left out terminally differentiated effector memory CD45RA+ cells. Sequencing was done on a sample of naive CD8+ T cells sorted from blood. The TCR originated in a young man in good health. The genes are TRBV7-9 and TRBJ2-7; the match to TRBD1 covers 7 bases. As DNA, the CDR3 is TGTGCCAGCAGCTTAGGACAGGGTAGGTCCTACGAGCAGTACTTC. This encodes CASSLGQGRSYEQYF.